The source of this T cell receptor (beta chain) is a study of T-cell memory formation after mild COVID-19. Study-level information: TCR clusters showed largely donor specificity.

This clonotype was recorded a few times. No antigen is known for it. This CDR3 has 16 amino acids. Germline CDR1 is LGHNA and CDR2 is YSLEER. With 1 base removed from V and 5 bases from J, the gap between germline ends came to 12 bases. Regarding the study as a whole: The finding that pre-infection memory included some responding clones suggested that cross-reactive memory joined. Contracting CD4+ clones sat mainly in CM and EM; CD8+ in EMRA.

TCRdb re-called the 5' RACE reads with MiXCR, one entry per CDR3 protein. The sample consists of 250,000 to 300,000 distinct CDR3 sequences, 15% to 20% of them appearing once. The chain employs TRBV4-3 and TRBJ1-6, with TRBD1 as a possible D gene (5 bases). This receptor was obtained from a man aged 18 to 29 who had mild COVID-19 (a few samples of this study predate the infection). Cell type and time point are not known. The sample was PBMCs or a T cell subset sorted from them (not recorded which). Here the CDR3 reads CASSQAGTDDNSPLHF. CDR3 sequence (DNA): TGCGCCAGCAGCCAAGCCGGGACGGATGATAATTCACCCCTCCACTTT.